This T cell receptor beta chain appears in the sequencing data of a study of T cell repertoires in aging, cancer and after chemotherapy. A word on this clonotype: Its specificity is not known.

Rearranged V-D-J TRB sequences were amplified with a mixed TRB-A/B primer pool. TCRdb independently ran MiXCR on the multiplex PCR reads; one entry per CDR3 protein. This sample has over a thousand distinct CDR3 sequences, with 60% found just once. Study observations and caveats: Rebound thymic output was suggested by rising median generation probability during chemotherapy in each cancer cohort. Compared with age-matched healthy donors, untreated hematological or solid cancer patients showed higher blood TCR clonality.

TCR beta rearrangements were amplified from peripheral blood genomic DNA. Specimen: blood. The TCR originated in a human donor with a blood cancer.

In DNA, the CDR3 is TGTGCCAGCAGCTTAGCTCATATCTTCCTAGCGGGCAAGCAGTTCTTC. Its protein is CASSLAHIFLAGKQFF. This chain joins TRBV7-4 and TRBJ2-1; TRBD2 matches at 8 bases. This CDR3 region has 16 residues. Germline V gene sequence: CDR1 SGHVT, CDR2 SQSDAQ. The junction had 12 bases not matched to a gene; V was cut back by 0 bases and J by 11 bases.